The 14 T cell receptor beta chains in this list originate from one sample, sequenced in a study of blood T cell repertoires in COVID-19 (dated by TCRdb to 2018 to 2021). The method was the immunoSEQ multiplex PCR assay. Drawn from immuneACCESS, this table holds only the in-frame rearrangements with V and J called that TCRdb kept. Clones are partly lost; checked studies trace under half to an unresolved V gene and leave the rest unexplained. The sample data list some 140,000 clones, and around 82% of these were observed just once. The top ten hold over 1.1% of the sample. Sequencing used peripheral blood. All receptors come from a man in his 60s with acute or convalescent COVID-19.

The chain recombines TRBV19 with TRBJ1-3, with D uncertain. Germline CDR1 is LNHDA and CDR2 is SQIVND (reference sequence). Trimming cost V 4 bases and J 3 bases, with 4 bases left between them. The CDR3 extends over 12 amino acids. The CDR3, as DNA: TGTGCCAGTAGTAACTTTGGAAACACCATATATTTT. Residues: CASSNFGNTIYF.

The V and J genes are TRBV13 and TRBJ2-5; D might be TRBD1 (6 bases). The V end lost 3 bases, the J end lost 2 bases, and 19 bases lay between the germline ends. Germline-derived CDR1 and CDR2 are PRHDT and FYEKMQ (reference sequence). The CDR3 sequence is 17 residues long. The CDR3, as DNA: TGTGCCAGCAGCTTCAGATACCGGGACAAGAATCAAGAGACCCAGTACTTC. It encodes CASSFRYRDKNQETQYF.

The CDR3 loop is CASSPGLASTDTQYF. The CDR3 DNA sequence: TGTGCCAGCTCACCGGGACTAGCGAGCACAGATACGCAGTATTTT. The chain uses TRBV18 and TRBJ2-3; 10 bases agree with TRBD2. The V and J ends lost 3 bases and 0 bases, in that order; junction bases with no gene match: 0. The CDR3 sequence is 15 residues long. Germline loops: CDR1 KGHSH, CDR2 LQKENI.

This clone was detected a few times. V is TRBV6-5 and J is TRBJ2-5, with TRBD2 matching over 8 bases. The CDR3 is 15 residues long. Germline CDR1 MNHEY, CDR2 SVGAGI. J was trimmed by 5 bases and V by 4 bases; bases with no gene match: 9. The CDR3: CASSSWEREFETQYF. Here the CDR3 DNA reads TGTGCCAGCAGTTCCTGGGAGCGGGAGTTCGAGACCCAGTACTTC.

This chain uses TRBV9 with TRBJ2-1; TRBD1 matches 10 bases. Germline values: CDR1 SGDLS, CDR2 YYNGEE. This CDR3 contains 15 residues. V was clipped by 0 bases and J by 6 bases; unmatched bases: 3. CDR3 in amino acids: CASSVEGQGSNEQFF. CDR3 DNA sequence: TGTGCCAGCAGCGTAGAGGGACAGGGGAGCAATGAGCAGTTCTTC.

The chain employs TRBV7-3 and TRBJ2-3, with TRBD2 identical over 12 bases. The V gene end was trimmed by 5 bases and the J gene end by 7 bases; junction bases not matched to a gene: 7. CDR3 length: 15 amino acids. CDR1 is SGHTA, CDR2 FQGTGA, per germline. DNA of the CDR3: TGTGCCAGCAGCGGCGGACTAGCGGGGTCCTATACGCAGTATTTT. Translating gives CASSGGLAGSYTQYF.

The CDR3 loop is CASSPPKAQGTGEKLFF. CDR3 sequence (DNA): TGTGCCAGCAGCCCTCCGAAGGCTCAGGGAACCGGTGAAAAACTGTTTTTT. This chain links TRBV7-9 with TRBJ1-4; D possibly corresponds to TRBD1 (5 bases). Trimming removed 5 bases from V and 7 bases from J, with 23 bases in between. The CDR3 consists of 17 residues. CDR1 is SEHNR and CDR2 is FQNEAQ in the germline V gene (reference sequence).

The chain links TRBV7-8 to TRBJ2-7; possibly TRBD1 for D (6 bases). Germline-derived CDR1 and CDR2 are SGHVS and FQNEAQ. CDR3 length: 13 amino acids. V lost 1 base, J lost 4 bases, and 8 bases lay in between. This chain's CDR3 is CASSLDRAYEQYF. For the CDR3, the DNA is TGTGCCAGCAGCTTAGACAGGGCGTACGAGCAGTACTTC. Full variable domain (rest looked up from reference TRBV7-8 and TRBJ2-7): GAGVSQSPRYKVAKRGQDVALRCDPISGHVSLFWYQQALGQGPEFLTYFQNEAQLDKSGLPSDRFFAERPEGSVSTLKIQRTQQEDSAVYLCASSLDRAYEQYFGPGTRLTVT.

V usage is TRBV7-9 and J usage is TRBJ1-1; 9 nucleotides match TRBD1. V gave up 3 bases and J gave up 3 bases; unmatched junction bases: 11. The CDR3 has 17 residues. The V gene's germline CDR1 is SEHNR and CDR2 FQNEAQ (reference sequence). The CDR3 DNA reads TGTGCCAGCAGCTTTTTAACAGGGGGCACCTTGGACACTGAAGCTTTCTTT. Translated, it gives CASSFLTGGTLDTEAFF.

The chain joins TRBV5-1 to TRBJ1-4; weak D call: TRBD1 (5 bases). Germline CDR1 is SGHRS and CDR2 is YFSETQ. The V end lost 2 bases, the J end lost 8 bases, and 16 bases lay between the germline ends. This CDR3 is 15 amino acids long. The CDR3 DNA is TGCGCCAGCAGCTTCCACCCCGGGGGACCCGAAAAACTGTTTTTT. This sequence encodes CASSFHPGGPEKLFF.

The chain joins TRBV7-9 to TRBJ2-5, with 13 bases matching TRBD2. Per germline, CDR1 SEHNR and CDR2 FQNEAQ (reference sequence). V lost 11 bases and J lost 1; bases outside the gene matches: 13. The CDR3 covers 17 residues. CDR3 amino acids: CAGPLIRLAGGQETQYF. The CDR3 bases are TGTGCCGGACCTCTAATTCGACTAGCGGGAGGCCAAGAGACCCAGTACTTC.

V gene TRBV3-1 (or the pseudogene TRBV3-2) combines with J gene TRBJ1-3, with a tentative D call TRBD1 (5 bases). The V end lost 0 bases, the J end lost 4 bases, and 10 bases lay between the germline ends. The CDR3 has 15 residues. Germline CDR1 and CDR2: LGHDT and YNNKEL (reference sequence). The CDR3 region is CASSQEGRVGNTIYF. CDR3 DNA sequence: TGTGCCAGCAGCCAAGAGGGGCGCGTAGGAAACACCATATATTTT.

The J gene is TRBJ2-2, the V gene TRBV10-3; TRBD1 agrees at 11 bases. The CDR3 runs to 16 residues. J lost 5 bases, V lost 6 bases, and 8 bases had no gene match. CDR1 ENHRY and CDR2 SYGVKD come from the germline V gene. This CDR3 reads CAISEGTGGSTGELFF. The CDR3 DNA reads TGTGCCATCAGCGAGGGGACAGGGGGTTCGACCGGGGAGCTGTTTTTT.

This chain connects TRBV6-5 to TRBJ2-5, with unresolved D. The V end lost 8 bases, the J end lost 4 bases, and 8 bases lay between the germline ends. The germline V gene encodes CDR1 MNHEY and CDR2 SVGAGI. CDR3 length: 11 residues. The CDR3 reads CASFPGETQYF. In nucleotides, the CDR3 is TGTGCCAGCTTCCCCGGAGAGACCCAGTACTTC.